Given below is one TCR beta chain in context. Measured with immunoSEQ multiplex PCR; TCRdb has only the in-frame clones, and not every one. The sample includes about 59,000 clones, about 86% of them seen just once. The sample is drawn from a study of technical replicates of blood from a few donors. The CDR3 spans 15 residues. Germline CDR1 and CDR2: MNHEY and SVGAGI. J gave up 1 base and V 0 bases, and 2 bases lay outside the gene matches. The receptor was isolated from a human donor in good health. Some clones in this sample may be carry-over from other donors' samples. The sequenced material came from PBMCs. V usage is TRBV6-5 and J usage is TRBJ1-2; 7 positions match TRBD1. The CDR3 nucleotides are TGTGCCAGCAGTTACTCGGCAGGGGGTAACTATGGCTACACCTTC. It translates to CASSYSAGGNYGYTF.